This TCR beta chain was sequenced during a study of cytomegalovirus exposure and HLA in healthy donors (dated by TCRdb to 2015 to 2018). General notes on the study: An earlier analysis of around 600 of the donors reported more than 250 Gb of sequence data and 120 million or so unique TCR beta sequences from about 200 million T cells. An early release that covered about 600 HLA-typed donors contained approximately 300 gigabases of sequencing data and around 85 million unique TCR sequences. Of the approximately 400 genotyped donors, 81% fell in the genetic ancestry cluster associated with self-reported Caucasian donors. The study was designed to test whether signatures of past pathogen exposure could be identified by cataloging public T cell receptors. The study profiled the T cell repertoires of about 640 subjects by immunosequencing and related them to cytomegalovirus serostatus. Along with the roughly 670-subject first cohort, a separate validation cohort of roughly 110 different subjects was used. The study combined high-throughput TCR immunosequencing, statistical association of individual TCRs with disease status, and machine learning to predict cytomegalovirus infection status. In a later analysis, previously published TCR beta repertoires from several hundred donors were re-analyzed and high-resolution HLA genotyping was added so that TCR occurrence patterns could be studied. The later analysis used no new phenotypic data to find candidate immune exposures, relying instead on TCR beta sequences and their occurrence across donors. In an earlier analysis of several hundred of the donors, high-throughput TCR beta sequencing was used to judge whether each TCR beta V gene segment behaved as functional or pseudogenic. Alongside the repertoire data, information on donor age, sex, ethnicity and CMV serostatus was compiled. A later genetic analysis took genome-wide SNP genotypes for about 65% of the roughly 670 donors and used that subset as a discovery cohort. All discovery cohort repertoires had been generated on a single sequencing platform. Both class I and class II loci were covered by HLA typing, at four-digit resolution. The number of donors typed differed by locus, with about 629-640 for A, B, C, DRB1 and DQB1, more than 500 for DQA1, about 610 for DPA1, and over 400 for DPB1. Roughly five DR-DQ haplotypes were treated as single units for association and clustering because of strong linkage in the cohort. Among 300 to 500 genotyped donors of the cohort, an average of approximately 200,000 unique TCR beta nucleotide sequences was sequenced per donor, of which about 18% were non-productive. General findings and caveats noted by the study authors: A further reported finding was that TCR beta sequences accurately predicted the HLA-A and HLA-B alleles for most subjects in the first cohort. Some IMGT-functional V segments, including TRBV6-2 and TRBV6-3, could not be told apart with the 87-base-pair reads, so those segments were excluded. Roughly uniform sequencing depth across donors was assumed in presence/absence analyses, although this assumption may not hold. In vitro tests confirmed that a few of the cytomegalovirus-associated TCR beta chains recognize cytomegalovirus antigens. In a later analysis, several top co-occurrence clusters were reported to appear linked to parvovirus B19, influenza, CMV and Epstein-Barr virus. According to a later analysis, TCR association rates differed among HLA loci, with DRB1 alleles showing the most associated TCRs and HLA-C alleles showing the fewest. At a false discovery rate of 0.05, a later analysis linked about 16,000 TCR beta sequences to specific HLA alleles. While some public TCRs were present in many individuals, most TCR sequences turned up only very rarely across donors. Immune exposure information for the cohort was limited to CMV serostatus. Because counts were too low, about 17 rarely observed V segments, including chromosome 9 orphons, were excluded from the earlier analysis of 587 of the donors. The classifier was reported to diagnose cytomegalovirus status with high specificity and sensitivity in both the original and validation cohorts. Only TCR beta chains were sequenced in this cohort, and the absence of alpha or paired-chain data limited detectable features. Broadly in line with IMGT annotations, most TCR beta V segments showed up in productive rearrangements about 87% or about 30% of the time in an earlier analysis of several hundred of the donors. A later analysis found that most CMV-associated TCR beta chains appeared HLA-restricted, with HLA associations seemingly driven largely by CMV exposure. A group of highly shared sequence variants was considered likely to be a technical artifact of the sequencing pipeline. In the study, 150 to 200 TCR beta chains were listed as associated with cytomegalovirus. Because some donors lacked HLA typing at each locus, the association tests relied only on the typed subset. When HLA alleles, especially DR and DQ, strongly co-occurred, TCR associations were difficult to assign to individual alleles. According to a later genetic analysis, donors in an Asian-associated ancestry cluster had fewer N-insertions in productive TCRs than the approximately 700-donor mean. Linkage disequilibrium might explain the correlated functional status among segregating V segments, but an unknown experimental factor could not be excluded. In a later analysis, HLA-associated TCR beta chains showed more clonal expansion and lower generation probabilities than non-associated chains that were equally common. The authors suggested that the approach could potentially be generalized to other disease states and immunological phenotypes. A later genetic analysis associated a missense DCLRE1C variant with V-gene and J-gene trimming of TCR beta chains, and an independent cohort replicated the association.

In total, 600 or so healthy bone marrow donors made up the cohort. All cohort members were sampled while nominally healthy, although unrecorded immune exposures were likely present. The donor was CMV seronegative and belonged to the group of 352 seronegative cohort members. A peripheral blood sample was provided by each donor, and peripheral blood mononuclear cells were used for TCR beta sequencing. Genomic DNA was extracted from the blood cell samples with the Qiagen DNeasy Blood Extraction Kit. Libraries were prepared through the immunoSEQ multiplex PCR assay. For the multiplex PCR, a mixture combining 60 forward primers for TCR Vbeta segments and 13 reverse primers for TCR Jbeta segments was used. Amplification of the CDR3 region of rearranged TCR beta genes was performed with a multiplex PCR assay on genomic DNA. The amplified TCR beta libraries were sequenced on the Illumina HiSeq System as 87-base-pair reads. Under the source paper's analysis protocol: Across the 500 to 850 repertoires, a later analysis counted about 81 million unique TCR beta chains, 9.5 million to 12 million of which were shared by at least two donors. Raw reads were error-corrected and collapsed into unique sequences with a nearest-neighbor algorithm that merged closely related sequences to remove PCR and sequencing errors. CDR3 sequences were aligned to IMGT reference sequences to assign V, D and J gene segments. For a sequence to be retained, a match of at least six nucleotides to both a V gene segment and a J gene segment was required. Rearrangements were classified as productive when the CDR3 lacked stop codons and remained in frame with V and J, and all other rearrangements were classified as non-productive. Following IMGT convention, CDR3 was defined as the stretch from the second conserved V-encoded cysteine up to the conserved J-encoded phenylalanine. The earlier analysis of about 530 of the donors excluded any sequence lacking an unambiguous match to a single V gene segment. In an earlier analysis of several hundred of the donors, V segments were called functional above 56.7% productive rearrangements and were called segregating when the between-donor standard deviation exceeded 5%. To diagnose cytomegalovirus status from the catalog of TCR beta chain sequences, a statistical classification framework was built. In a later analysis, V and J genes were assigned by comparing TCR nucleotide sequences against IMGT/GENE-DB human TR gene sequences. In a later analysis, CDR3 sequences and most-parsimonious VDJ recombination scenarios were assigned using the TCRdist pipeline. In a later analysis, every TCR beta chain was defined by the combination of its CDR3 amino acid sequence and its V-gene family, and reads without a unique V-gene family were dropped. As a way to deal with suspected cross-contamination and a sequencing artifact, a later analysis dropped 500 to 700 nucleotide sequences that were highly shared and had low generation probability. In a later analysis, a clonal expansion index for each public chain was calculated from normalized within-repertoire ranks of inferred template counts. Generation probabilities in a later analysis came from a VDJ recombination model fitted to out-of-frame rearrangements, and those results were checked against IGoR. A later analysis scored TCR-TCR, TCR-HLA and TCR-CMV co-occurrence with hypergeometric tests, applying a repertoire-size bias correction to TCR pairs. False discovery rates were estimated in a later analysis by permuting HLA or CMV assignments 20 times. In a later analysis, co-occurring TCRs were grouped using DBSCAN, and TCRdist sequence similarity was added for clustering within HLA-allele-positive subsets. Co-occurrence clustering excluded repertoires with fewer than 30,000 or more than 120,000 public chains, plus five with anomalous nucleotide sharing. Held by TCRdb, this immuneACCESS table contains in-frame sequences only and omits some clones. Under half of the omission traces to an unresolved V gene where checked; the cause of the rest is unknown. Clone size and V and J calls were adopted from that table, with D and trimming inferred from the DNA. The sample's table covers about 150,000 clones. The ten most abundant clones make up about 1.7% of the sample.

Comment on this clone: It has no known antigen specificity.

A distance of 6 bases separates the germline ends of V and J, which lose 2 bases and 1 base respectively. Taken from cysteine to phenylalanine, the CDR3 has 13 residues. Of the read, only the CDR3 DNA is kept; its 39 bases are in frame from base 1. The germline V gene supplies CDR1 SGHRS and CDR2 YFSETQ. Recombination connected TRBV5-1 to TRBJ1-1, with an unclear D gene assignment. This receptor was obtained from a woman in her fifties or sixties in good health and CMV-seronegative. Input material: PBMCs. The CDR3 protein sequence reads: CASSFGRNTEAFF. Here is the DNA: TGCGCCAGCAGCTTTGGCAGGAACACTGAAGCTTTCTTT.